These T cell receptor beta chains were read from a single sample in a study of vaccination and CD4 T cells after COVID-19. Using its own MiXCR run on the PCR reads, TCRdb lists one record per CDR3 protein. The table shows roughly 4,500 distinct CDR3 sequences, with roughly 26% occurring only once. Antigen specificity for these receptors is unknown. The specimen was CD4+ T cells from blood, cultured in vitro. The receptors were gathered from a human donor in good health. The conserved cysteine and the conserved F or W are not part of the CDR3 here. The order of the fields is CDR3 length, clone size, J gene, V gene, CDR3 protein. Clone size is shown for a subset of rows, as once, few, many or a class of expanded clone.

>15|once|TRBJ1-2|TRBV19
ASSPFPRGSVGYGYT
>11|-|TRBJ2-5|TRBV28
ASSGAVQETQY
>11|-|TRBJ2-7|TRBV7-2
ASSPDTGSEQY
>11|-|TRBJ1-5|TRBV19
ASSKTIGEPQH
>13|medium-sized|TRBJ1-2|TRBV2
ASSEAGGAGYGYT
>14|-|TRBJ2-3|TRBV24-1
ATSGHLRAITDTQY
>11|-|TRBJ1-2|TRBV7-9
ASSQGESTGYT
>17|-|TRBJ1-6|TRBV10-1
ASPNPPGGGTFINSPLH
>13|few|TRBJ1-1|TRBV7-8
ASSPRGTGGTEAF
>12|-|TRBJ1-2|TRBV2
ASRKDRGPVGYT
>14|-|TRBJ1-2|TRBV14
ASSHFTGQGSYGYT
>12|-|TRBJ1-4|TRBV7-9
ASSRSTGIEKLF
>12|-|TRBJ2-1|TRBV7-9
ASSRRDVYNEQF
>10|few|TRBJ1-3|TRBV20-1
SAKGYGNTIY
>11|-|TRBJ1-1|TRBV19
ASSIAPATEAF
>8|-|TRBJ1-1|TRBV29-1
SGQNTEAF
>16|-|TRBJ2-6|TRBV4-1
ASRQLDLIYSGANVLT
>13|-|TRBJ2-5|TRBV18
ASSRSAGGVETQY
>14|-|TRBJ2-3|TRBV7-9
ASSLASGGPGDTQY
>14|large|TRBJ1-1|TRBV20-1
SARLAGQGGNTEAF
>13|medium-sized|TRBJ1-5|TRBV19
ASSIFGQLNQPQH
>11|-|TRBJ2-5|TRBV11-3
ASSFGPRETQY
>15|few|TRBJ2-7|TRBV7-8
ASSFWGTGSSSYEQY
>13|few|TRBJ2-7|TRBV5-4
ASSLGQRSSYEQY
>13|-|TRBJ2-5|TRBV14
ASSQIAGSQETQY
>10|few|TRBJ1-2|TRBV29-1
SVDSSRSGYT
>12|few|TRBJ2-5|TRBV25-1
ASSELSQGETQY
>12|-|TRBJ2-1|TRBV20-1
SARDPRSGNEQF
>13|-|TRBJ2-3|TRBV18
ASSPLRQTTDTQY
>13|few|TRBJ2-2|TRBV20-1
SARRHQGVTGELF
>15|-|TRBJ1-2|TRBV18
ASSPTLGQDLNYGYT
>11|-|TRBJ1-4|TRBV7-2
ASSRQMDEKLF
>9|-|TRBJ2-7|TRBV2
ASSERTEQY
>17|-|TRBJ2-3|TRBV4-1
ASSQPGLAGGHRPDTQY
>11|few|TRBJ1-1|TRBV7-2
ASSLGLGTEAF
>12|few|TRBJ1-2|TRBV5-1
ASSLEAGAAGYT
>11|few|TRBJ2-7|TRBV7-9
ASTRDSHYEQY
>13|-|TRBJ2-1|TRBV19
ASSIQLAGVGGQF
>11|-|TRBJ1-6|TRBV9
ASSVIINSPLH
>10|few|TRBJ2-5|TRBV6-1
ASSEARETQY
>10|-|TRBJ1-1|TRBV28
ASWYLNTEAF
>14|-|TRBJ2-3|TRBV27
ASTRRVTGGADTQY
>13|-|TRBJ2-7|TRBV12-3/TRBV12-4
ASSSSPGQVDEQY
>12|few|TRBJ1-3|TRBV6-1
ASSEARAGNTIY
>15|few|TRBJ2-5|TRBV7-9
ASSLDVGVWSPETQY
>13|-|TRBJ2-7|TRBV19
ASSISGFGSYEQY
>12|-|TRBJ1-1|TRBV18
ASSEIIANTEAF
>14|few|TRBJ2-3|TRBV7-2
ASSLGLAGRTDTQY
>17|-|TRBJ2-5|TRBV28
ASRLNPGLAGARQETQY
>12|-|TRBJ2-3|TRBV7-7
ASSLGVHTDTQY
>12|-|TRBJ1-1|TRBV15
ATSHPRTGGPAF
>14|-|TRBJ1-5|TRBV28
ASSLIPGSGNQPQH
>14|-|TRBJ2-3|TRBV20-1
SARFPGTRSTDTQY
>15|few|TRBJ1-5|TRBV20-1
SASLSFGDISNQPQH
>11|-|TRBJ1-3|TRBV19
ASSTRAGNTIY
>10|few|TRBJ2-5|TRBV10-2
ASSEVEETQY
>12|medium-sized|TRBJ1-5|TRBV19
ASWDRALNQPQH